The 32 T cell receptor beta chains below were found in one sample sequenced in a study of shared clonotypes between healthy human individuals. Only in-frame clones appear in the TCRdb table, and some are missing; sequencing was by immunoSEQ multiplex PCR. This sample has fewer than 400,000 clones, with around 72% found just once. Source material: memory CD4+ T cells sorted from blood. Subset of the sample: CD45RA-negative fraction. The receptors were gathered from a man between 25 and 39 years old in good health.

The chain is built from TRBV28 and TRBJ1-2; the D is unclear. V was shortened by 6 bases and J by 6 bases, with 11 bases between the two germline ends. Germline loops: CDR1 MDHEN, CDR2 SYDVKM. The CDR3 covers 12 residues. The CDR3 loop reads CASRGSGHGYTF. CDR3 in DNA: TGTGCCAGCAGGGGGTCAGGACATGGCTACACCTTC.

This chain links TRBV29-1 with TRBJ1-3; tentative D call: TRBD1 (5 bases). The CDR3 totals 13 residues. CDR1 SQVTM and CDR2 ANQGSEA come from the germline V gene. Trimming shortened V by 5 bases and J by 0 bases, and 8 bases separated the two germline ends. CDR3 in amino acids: CSVRQSSGNTIYF. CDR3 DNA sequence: TGCAGCGTTCGACAGAGCTCTGGAAACACCATATATTTT.

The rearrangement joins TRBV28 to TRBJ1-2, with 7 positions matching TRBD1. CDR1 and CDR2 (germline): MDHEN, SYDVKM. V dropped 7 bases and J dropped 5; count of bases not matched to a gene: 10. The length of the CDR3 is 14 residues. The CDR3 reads CASTPSPGGYGYTF. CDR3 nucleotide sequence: TGTGCCAGCACACCCAGCCCAGGGGGGTATGGCTACACCTTC.

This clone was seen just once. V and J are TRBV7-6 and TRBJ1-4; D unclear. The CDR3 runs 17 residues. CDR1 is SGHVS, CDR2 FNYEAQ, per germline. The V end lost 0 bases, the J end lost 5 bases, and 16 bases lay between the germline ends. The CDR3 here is CASSLASPVRKNEKLFF. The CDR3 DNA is TGTGCCAGCAGCTTAGCTTCTCCAGTCCGTAAAAATGAAAAACTGTTTTTT.

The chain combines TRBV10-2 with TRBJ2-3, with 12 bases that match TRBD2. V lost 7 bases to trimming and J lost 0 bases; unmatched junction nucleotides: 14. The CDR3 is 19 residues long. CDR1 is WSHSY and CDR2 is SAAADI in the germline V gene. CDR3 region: CASTDRLAGARFSTDTQYF. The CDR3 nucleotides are TGCGCCAGCACCGACCGACTAGCGGGAGCCCGGTTTAGCACAGATACGCAGTATTTT.

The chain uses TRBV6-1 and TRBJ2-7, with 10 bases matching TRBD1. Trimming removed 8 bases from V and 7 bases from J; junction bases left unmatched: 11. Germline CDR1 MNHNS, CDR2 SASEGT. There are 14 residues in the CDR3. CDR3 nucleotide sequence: TGTGCCAGCGTTAGGGGACAGGGGTTGGGGGAGCAGTACTTC. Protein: CASVRGQGLGEQYF.

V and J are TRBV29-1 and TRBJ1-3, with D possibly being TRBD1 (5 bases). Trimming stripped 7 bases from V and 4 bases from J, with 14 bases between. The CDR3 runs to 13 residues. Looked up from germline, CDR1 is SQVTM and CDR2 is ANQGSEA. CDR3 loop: CSALRGGGNTIYF. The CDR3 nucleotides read TGCAGCGCCCTAAGGGGAGGCGGAAACACCATATATTTT.

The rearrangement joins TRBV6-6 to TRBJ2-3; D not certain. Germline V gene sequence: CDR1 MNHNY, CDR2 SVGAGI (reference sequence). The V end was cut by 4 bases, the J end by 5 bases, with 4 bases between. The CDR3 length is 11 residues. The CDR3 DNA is TGTGCCAGCAGTTCTAAAGATACGCAGTATTTT. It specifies CASSSKDTQYF.

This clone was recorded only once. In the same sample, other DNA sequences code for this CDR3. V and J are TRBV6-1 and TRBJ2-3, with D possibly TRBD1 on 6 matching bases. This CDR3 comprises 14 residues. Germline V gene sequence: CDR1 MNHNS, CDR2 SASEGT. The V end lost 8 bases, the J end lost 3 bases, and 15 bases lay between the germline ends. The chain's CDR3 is CASVRGLSTDTQYF. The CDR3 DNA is TGTGCCAGCGTTAGGGGGTTGTCGACAGATACGCAGTATTTT.

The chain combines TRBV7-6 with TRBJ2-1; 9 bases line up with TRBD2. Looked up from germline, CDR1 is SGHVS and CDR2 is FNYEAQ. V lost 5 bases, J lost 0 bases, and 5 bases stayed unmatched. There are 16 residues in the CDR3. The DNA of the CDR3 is TGTGCCAGCAGCCCGATTAGCGGGGGCTCCTACAATGAGCAGTTCTTC. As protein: CASSPISGGSYNEQFF.

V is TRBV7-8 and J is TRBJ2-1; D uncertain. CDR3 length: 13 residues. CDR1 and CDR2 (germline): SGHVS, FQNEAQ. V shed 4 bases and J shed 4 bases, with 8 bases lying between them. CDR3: CASSSGVYNEQFF. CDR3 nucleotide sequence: TGTGCCAGCAGCTCGGGCGTATACAATGAGCAGTTCTTC.

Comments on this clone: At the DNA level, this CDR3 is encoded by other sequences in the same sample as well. The CDR3 DNA sequence: TGTGCCAGCAGTCCATACAATGAGCAGTTCTTC. Protein sequence: CASSPYNEQFF. The chain couples TRBV2 to TRBJ2-1, with D uncertain. The CDR3 runs 11 residues. Trimming pared 5 bases from V and 4 bases from J, leaving 3 bases between. CDR1 is SNHLY and CDR2 is FYNNEI in the germline V gene.

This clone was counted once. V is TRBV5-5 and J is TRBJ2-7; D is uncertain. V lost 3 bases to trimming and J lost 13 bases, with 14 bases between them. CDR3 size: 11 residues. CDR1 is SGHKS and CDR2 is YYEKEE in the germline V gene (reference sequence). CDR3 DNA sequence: TGTGCCAGCAGCTATCTACACGAAAATTACTTC. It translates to CASSYLHENYF.

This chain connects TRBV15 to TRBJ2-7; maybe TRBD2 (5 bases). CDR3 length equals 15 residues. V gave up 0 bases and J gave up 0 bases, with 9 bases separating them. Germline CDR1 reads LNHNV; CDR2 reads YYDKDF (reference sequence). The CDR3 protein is CATSRELGSSYEQYF. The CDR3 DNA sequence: TGTGCCACCAGCAGAGAGCTTGGGAGCTCCTACGAGCAGTACTTC.

The CDR3 DNA follows: TGTGCCAGCACCTTACCGGGACACTCAAACACTGAAGCTTTCTTT. As protein: CASTLPGHSNTEAFF. The chain uses TRBV2 and TRBJ1-1; D may be TRBD1 (6 bases). Germline CDR1 and CDR2: SNHLY and FYNNEI. The CDR3 covers 15 residues. Trimming removed 7 bases at V and 2 bases at J, with 17 bases between.

CDR3 sequence reads: CASSVRGNYEQYF. In DNA, the CDR3 is TGTGCCAGCAGTGTCCGTGGTAACTACGAGCAGTACTTC. V and J are TRBV2 and TRBJ2-7; unclear D gene. CDR1 is SNHLY and CDR2 is FYNNEI in the germline V gene. V lost 4 bases and J 3 bases, leaving 10 bases between the germline ends. The CDR3 contains 13 residues.

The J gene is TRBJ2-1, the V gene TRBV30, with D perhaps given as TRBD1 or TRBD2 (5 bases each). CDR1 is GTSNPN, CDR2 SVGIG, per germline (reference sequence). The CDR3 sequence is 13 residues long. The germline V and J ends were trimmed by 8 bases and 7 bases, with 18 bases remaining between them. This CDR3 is CAVPNLWGNEQFF. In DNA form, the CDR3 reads TGTGCCGTACCCAACTTATGGGGGAATGAGCAGTTCTTC.

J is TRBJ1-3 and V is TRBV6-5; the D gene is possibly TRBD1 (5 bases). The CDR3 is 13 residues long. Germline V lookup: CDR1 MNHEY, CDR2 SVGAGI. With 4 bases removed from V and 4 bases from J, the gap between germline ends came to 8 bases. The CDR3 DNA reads TGTGCCAGCAGTTTCAACAGGGGAAACACCATATATTTT. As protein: CASSFNRGNTIYF.

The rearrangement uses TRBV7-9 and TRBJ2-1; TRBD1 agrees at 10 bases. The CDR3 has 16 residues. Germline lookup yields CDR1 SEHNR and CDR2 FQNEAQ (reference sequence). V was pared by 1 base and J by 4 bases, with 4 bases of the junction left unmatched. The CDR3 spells CASSLVGQGVYNEQFF. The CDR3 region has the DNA TGTGCCAGCAGCTTAGTAGGACAGGGGGTTTACAATGAGCAGTTCTTC.

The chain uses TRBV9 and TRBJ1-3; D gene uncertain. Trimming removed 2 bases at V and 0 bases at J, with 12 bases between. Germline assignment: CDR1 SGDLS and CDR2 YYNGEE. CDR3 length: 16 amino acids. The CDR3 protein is CASSVSPGSSGNTIYF. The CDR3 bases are TGTGCCAGCAGCGTCTCCCCGGGAAGCTCTGGAAACACCATATATTTT. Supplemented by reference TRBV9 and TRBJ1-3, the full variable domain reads DSGVTQTPKHLITATGQRVTLRCSPRSGDLSVYWYQQSLDQGLQFLIQYYNGEERAKGNILERFSAQQFPDLHSELNLSSLELGDSALYFCASSVSPGSSGNTIYFGEGSWLTVV.

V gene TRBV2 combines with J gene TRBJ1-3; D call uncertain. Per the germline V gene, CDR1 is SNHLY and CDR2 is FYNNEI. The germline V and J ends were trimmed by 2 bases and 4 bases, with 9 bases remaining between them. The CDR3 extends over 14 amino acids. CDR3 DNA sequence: TGTGCCAGCAGTGAACGGCAGCAAGGAAACACCATATATTTT. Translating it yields CASSERQQGNTIYF.

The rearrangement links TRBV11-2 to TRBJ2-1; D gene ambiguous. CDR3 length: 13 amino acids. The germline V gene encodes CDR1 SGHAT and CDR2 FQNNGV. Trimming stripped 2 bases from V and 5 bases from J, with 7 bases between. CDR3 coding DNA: TGTGCCAGCAGCTTAACCCTGGACAATGAGCAGTTCTTC. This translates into CASSLTLDNEQFF.

CDR3 nucleotide sequence: TGTGCCAGCAGCTTAGAGGGACAGGGGAATTTCTACAATGAGCAGTTCTTC. Protein product: CASSLEGQGNFYNEQFF. The chain recombines TRBV7-9 with TRBJ2-1, with TRBD1 matching 10 bases. The junction had 6 bases not matched to a gene; V was cut back by 1 base and J by 3 bases. This CDR3 has 17 amino acids. CDR1 is SEHNR, CDR2 FQNEAQ, per germline (reference sequence).

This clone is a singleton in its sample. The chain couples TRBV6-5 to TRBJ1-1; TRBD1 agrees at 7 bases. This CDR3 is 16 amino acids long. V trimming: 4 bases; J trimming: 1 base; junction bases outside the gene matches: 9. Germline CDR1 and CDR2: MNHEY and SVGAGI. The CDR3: CASSFRRDRANTEAFF. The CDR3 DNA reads TGTGCCAGCAGTTTCCGAAGAGACAGGGCGAACACTGAAGCTTTCTTT.

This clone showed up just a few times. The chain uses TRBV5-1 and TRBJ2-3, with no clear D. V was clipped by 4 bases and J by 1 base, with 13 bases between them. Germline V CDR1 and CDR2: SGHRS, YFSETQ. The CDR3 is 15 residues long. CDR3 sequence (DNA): TGCGCCAGCAGCCTCCGACTTCTCGGCACAGATACGCAGTATTTT. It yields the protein CASSLRLLGTDTQYF.

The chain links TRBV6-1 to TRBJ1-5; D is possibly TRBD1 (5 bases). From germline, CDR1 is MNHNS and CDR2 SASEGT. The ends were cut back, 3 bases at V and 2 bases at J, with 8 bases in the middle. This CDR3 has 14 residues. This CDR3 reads CASSDQGGNQPQHF. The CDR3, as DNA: TGTGCCAGCAGTGATCAGGGTGGCAATCAGCCCCAGCATTTT.

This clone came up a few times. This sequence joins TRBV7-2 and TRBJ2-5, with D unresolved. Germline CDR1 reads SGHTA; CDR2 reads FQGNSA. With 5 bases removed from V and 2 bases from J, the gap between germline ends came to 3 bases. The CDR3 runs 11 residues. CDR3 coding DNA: TGTGCCAGCAGCCGGCAAGAGACCCAGTACTTC. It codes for CASSRQETQYF. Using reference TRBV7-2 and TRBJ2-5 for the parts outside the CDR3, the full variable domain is GAGVSQSPSNKVTEKGKDVELRCDPISGHTALYWYRQSLGQGLEFLIYFQGNSAPDKSGLPSDRFSAERTGGSVSTLTIQRTQQEDSAVYLCASSRQETQYFGPGTRLLVL.

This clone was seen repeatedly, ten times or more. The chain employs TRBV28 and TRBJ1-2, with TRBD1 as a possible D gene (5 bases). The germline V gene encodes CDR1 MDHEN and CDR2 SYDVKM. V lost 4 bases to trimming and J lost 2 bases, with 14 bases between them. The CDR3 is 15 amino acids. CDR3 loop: CASSSFRRTNYGYTF. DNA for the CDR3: TGTGCCAGCAGTTCGTTCCGGAGGACAAACTATGGCTACACCTTC.

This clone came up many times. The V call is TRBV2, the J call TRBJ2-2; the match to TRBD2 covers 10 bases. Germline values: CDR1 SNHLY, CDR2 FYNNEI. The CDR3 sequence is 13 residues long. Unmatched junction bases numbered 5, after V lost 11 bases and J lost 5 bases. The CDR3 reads CAGSGRETGELFF. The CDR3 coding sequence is TGTGCCGGGAGCGGGAGGGAAACCGGGGAGCTGTTTTTT.

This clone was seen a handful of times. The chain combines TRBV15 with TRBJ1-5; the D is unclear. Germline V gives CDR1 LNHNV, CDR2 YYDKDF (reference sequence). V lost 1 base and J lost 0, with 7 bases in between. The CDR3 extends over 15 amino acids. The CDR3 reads CATSRAGVSNQPQHF. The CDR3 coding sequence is TGTGCCACCAGCAGAGCTGGAGTTAGCAATCAGCCCCAGCATTTT. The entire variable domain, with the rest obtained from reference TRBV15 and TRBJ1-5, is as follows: DAMVIQNPRYQVTQFGKPVTLSCSQTLNHNVMYWYQQKSSQAPKLLFHYYDKDFNNEADTPDNFQSRRPNTSFCFLDIRSPGLGDTAMYLCATSRAGVSNQPQHFGDGTRLSIL.

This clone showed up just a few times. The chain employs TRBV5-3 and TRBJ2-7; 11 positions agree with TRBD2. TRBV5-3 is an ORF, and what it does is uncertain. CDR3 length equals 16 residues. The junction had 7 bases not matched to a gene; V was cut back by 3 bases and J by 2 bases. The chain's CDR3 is CARSSFLAGGTYEQYF. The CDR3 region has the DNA TGTGCCAGAAGCTCGTTTCTAGCGGGAGGAACCTACGAGCAGTACTTC.

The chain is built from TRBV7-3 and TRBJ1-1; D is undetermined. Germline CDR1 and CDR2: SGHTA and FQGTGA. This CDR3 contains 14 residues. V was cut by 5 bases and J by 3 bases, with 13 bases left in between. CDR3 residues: CASSAAGMDTEAFF. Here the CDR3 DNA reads TGTGCCAGCAGCGCCGCTGGTATGGACACTGAAGCTTTCTTT.